The 9 T cell receptor beta chains listed next were all sequenced from one sample in a study of cytomegalovirus exposure and HLA in healthy donors. Primers included in the PCR were 60 Vbeta and 13 Jbeta primers. Method: immunoSEQ multiplex PCR; TCRdb's copy keeps in-frame clones and lacks some. The sample carries 150,000 or so clones, over 65% recorded once. The source material was PBMCs. These receptors all stem from a man younger than 30 in good health and CMV-seropositive.

The gene calls are TRBV4-2 and TRBJ2-3; D may be TRBD1 (5 bases). V was shortened by 4 bases and J by 4 bases, with 15 bases between the two germline ends. The V gene's germline CDR1 is LGHNA and CDR2 YNFKEQ. There are 15 residues in the CDR3. The CDR3 region has the DNA TGTGCCAGCAGCCTTATACAGGTTTTTCCAGATACGCAGTATTTT. Encoded protein: CASSLIQVFPDTQYF.

This rearrangement joins TRBV5-1 to TRBJ2-2, with TRBD1 matching over 9 bases. There are 20 residues in the CDR3. The V and J ends lost 5 bases and 3 bases, in that order; junction bases with no gene match: 20. Per the germline V gene, CDR1 is SGHRS and CDR2 is YFSETQ. CDR3 sequence (DNA): TGCGCCAGCAGACGACGGGTCGGGACAGGGACGATACAGGACACCGGGGAGCTGTTTTTT. It yields the protein CASRRRVGTGTIQDTGELFF.

This clone was picked up one time. The V call is TRBV9, the J call TRBJ2-1, with 9 bases identical to TRBD2. Looked up from germline, CDR1 is SGDLS and CDR2 is YYNGEE. CDR3 length equals 15 residues. The trim removed 4 bases at V and 1 base at J, leaving 3 bases unmatched. CDR3 nucleotide sequence: TGTGCCAGCAGCCCTAGCGGGACGTCCTACAATGAGCAGTTCTTC. Translating it yields CASSPSGTSYNEQFF.

This chain uses TRBV5-8 with TRBJ2-7; D may be TRBD1 (6 bases). Trimming removed 2 bases from V and 0 bases from J, with 18 bases in between. There are 17 residues in the CDR3. Germline V lookup: CDR1 SGHTS, CDR2 YDEGEE. The CDR3 region is CASSFYWQGSFSYEQYF. CDR3 nucleotide sequence: TGTGCCAGCAGCTTTTATTGGCAGGGGTCTTTCTCCTACGAGCAGTACTTC.

The chain uses TRBV5-1 and TRBJ1-6, with TRBD1 matching 8 bases. This CDR3 contains 16 residues. The V segment lost 0 bases and the J segment 1 base; nucleotides outside the gene matches: 0. Germline V CDR1 and CDR2: SGHRS, YFSETQ. CDR3 DNA sequence: TGCGCCAGCAGCTTGGGACAGGGGTCCTATAATTCACCCCTCCACTTT. Protein product: CASSLGQGSYNSPLHF.

This clone has more than one count but fewer than ten. The rearrangement uses TRBV28 and TRBJ1-2; D is ambiguous. V gave up 6 bases and J gave up 4 bases, with 12 bases separating them. CDR1 MDHEN and CDR2 SYDVKM come from the germline V gene. This CDR3 is 13 amino acids long. CDR3 region: CASSFSLSYGYTF. CDR3 nucleotides: TGTGCCAGCAGCTTTTCCCTTTCCTATGGCTACACCTTC.

The V call is TRBV9, the J call TRBJ2-5, with D possibly matching TRBD2 (6 bases). The better agreement between TRBJ2-7 and the DNA end casts doubt on the J call. The CDR3 is 15 residues long. Germline lookup yields CDR1 SGDLS and CDR2 YYNGEE. CDR3 nucleotide sequence: TGTGCCAGCAGCCCTTTCAGCGGGTACTCCTACGAGCAGTACTTC. Amino acids: CASSPFSGYSYEQYF.

CDR3 in amino acids: CASSLSAGTEAFF. The CDR3, as DNA: TGTGCCAGCAGCTTATCCGCAGGCACTGAAGCTTTCTTT. This sequence joins TRBV7-9 and TRBJ1-1; no clear D. The CDR3 is made up of 13 amino acids. The germline V and J ends were trimmed by 2 bases and 4 bases, with 8 bases remaining between them. CDR1 SEHNR and CDR2 FQNEAQ come from the germline V gene (reference sequence).

The chain links TRBV7-8 to TRBJ1-2, with D tentatively TRBD1 (5 bases). From germline, CDR1 is SGHVS and CDR2 FQNEAQ. The V end was cut by 8 bases, the J end by 4 bases, with 14 bases between. The CDR3 loop spans 13 amino acids. This chain's CDR3 is CASAPQGLYGYTF. The CDR3 DNA reads as TGTGCCAGCGCCCCCCAGGGCCTCTATGGCTACACCTTC.